This T cell receptor (beta chain) originates from a study of OX40 agonist ivuxolimab in advanced cancers. Across the study: A diagnosis of hepatocellular carcinoma, melanoma, renal cell or head and neck cancer was present in dose-escalation patients. Partial responses were achieved by three patients, one with hepatocellular carcinoma and two with cutaneous melanoma.

V was cut by 2 bases and J by 2 bases, with 8 bases left in between. The germline V gene has CDR1 MNHEY and CDR2 SVGAGI. The CDR3 runs to 14 residues. At cycle 4 day 1, cycle 7 day 1, and baseline, blood was sampled. Sequencing was performed with immunoSEQ multiplex PCR; in TCRdb, only in-frame clones are kept and a portion is missing. The sample includes roughly 41,000 clones, 90% to 95% of them seen just once. The TCR was taken from an adult with an advanced solid tumor such as melanoma, head and neck, liver or kidney cancer. V is TRBV6-5 and J is TRBJ2-3; D is unresolved. This material consisted of CD4+ or CD8+ T cells sorted from blood, taken in a trial of the OX40 agonist ivuxolimab. CDR3 nucleotide sequence: TGTGCCAGCAGTTACAGCCAGTCCACAGATACGCAGTATTTT. Its translation: CASSYSQSTDTQYF.